Listed below are T cell receptor beta chains from one sample, sequenced in a study of vaccination effects on CD4 cells after COVID-19. These receptors' targets are unknown. The data were produced by immunoSEQ multiplex PCR, yet TCRdb's version contains in-frame clones alone and is incomplete. This table has 37,000 or so clones, approximately 72% appearing once. The source was CD4+ T cells from PBMCs cultured without peptide, collected before COVID-19 vaccination. Receptor source: a human donor who received a COVID-19 vaccine. Both conserved end residues are part of each CDR3. Each record gives: J gene, V gene, CDR3 protein.

j_call: TRBJ1-2
v_call: TRBV28
cdr3_aa: CASSLGRASYGYTF

j_call: TRBJ2-4
v_call: TRBV7-2
cdr3_aa: CASSLPGGWNIQYF

j_call: TRBJ1-6
v_call: TRBV5-1
cdr3_aa: CASSQGQGEYNSPLHF

j_call: TRBJ1-1
v_call: TRBV30
cdr3_aa: CAWSLDRYNTEAFF

j_call: TRBJ2-5
v_call: TRBV6-5
cdr3_aa: CASSHTKAGETQYF

j_call: TRBJ2-3
v_call: TRBV18
cdr3_aa: CASSMTSGAVSDTQYF

j_call: TRBJ1-1
v_call: TRBV6-5
cdr3_aa: CASSYPGGSSTEAFF

j_call: TRBJ1-5
v_call: TRBV6-5
cdr3_aa: CASSRGTGENQPQHF

j_call: TRBJ1-2
v_call: TRBV6-5
cdr3_aa: CASREHGRDYGYTF

j_call: TRBJ2-7
v_call: TRBV6-5
cdr3_aa: CASSPELAYEQYF

j_call: TRBJ2-5
v_call: TRBV9
cdr3_aa: CASSPTGTPSETQYF

j_call: TRBJ1-2
v_call: TRBV5-1
cdr3_aa: CASSEGSYGYTF

j_call: TRBJ1-5
v_call: TRBV7-5
cdr3_aa: CARSHEGGQNQPQHF

j_call: TRBJ1-5
v_call: TRBV19
cdr3_aa: CASEVGGRQPQHF